These 28 T cell receptor beta chains were all obtained from the same sample, sequenced in a study of OX40 agonist ivuxolimab in advanced cancers. TCRdb's copy holds only in-frame clones and misses some; the assay was immunoSEQ multiplex PCR. The top ten hold roughly 1.6% of the sample, which has about 100,000 clones, more than 75% seen once. The input for sequencing was CD4+ or CD8+ T cells sorted from blood, taken in a trial of the OX40 agonist ivuxolimab. These receptors all come from an adult with an advanced solid tumor such as melanoma, head and neck, liver or kidney cancer.

Comments on this clone: This CDR3 is also generated by other DNA sequences in the sample. The rearrangement links TRBV7-2 to TRBJ2-5; 8 nucleotides line up with TRBD1. The germline V gene has CDR1 SGHTA and CDR2 FQGNSA. After removal of 3 bases from V and 4 bases from J, the junction contained 1 base not matched to a gene. The length of the CDR3 is 13 residues. The CDR3 DNA reads as TGTGCCAGCAGCTTCACAGGGGGAGAGACCCAGTACTTC. The encoded protein is CASSFTGGETQYF.

This sequence joins TRBV21-1 and TRBJ2-3; whether TRBD2, the table's D call, matches the DNA was not checked. TRBV21-1 is recorded as a pseudogene. This CDR3 spans 15 amino acids. As DNA, the CDR3 is TGTGCCAGCAGCCTGGCAGCGGGACCCTTCGATACGCAGTATTTT. Translated: CASSLAAGPFDTQYF.

CDR3 residues: CASRSLGASGVAKNIQYF. The CDR3 nucleotides read TGTGCAAGTCGCTCACTCGGGGCTAGCGGGGTAGCCAAAAACATTCAGTACTTC. This chain uses TRBV12-2 with TRBJ2-4; the DNA was not compared with TRBD2, the D call given in the table. TRBV12-2 is noted as a pseudogene. CDR3 length: 18 amino acids.

The rearrangement links TRBV27 to TRBJ1-2; 8 bases match TRBD1. V trimming: 5 bases; J trimming: 6 bases; junction bases outside the gene matches: 8. This CDR3 comprises 14 residues. Germline CDR1 and CDR2: MNHEY and SMNVEV (reference sequence). The DNA of the CDR3 is TGTGCCAGCAGTGGACAGGGAGAGAGAAATGGCTACACCTTC. Encoded protein: CASSGQGERNGYTF.

The chain links TRBV19 to TRBJ1-1, with TRBD1 matching over 12 bases. Germline V lookup: CDR1 LNHDA, CDR2 SQIVND (reference sequence). V shed 4 bases, J shed 5 bases, and the junction held 8 bases outside the gene matches. The CDR3 has 16 amino acids. In DNA, the CDR3 is TGTGCCAGTAGTAGGGGACAGGGGGCGCGACGGACTGAAGCTTTCTTT. It is translated as CASSRGQGARRTEAFF.

The chain joins TRBV11-3 to TRBJ2-1; D ambiguous. Germline-derived CDR1 and CDR2 are SGHNT and YENEEA. This CDR3 is 13 amino acids long. Trimming left V 1 base short and J 6 bases short, with 7 bases between. As DNA, the CDR3 is TGTGCCAGCAGCTTAGCAGGACCCAATGAGCAGTTCTTC. This sequence encodes CASSLAGPNEQFF.

This chain uses TRBV7-3 with TRBJ2-1; TRBD2 matches 12 bases. The CDR3 consists of 15 residues. In germline, CDR1 is SGHTA, CDR2 FQGTGA. J was trimmed by 8 bases and V by 3 bases; bases with no gene match: 5. This chain's CDR3 is CASSFSSGGAYEQFF. The CDR3 DNA reads as TGTGCCAGCAGCTTCTCTAGCGGGGGGGCCTATGAGCAGTTCTTC.

V and J are TRBV7-3 and TRBJ1-1, with TRBD1 identical over 9 bases. CDR1 and CDR2 from the germline V gene are SGHTA and FQGTGA. CDR3 length equals 18 residues. J lost 0 bases, V lost 4 bases, and 12 bases had no gene match. The CDR3 DNA reads TGTGCCAGCAGCTCCCAGGGGGGACAGGGAAGAGTGAACACTGAAGCTTTCTTT. Its translation is CASSSQGGQGRVNTEAFF. Supplemented by reference TRBV7-3 and TRBJ1-1, the full variable domain reads GAGVSQTPSNKVTEKGKYVELRCDPISGHTALYWYRQSLGQGPEFLIYFQGTGAADDSGLPNDRFFAVRPEGSVSTLKIQRTERGDSAVYLCASSSQGGQGRVNTEAFFGQGTRLTVV.

This clone has just a few counts. The gene calls are TRBV5-1 and TRBJ2-5; unclear D gene. With 4 bases removed from V and 1 base from J, the gap between germline ends came to 11 bases. The germline V gene has CDR1 SGHRS and CDR2 YFSETQ. This CDR3 is built from 14 residues. CDR3 loop: CASSPFDPQETQYF. The CDR3, as DNA: TGCGCCAGCAGCCCCTTTGACCCCCAAGAGACCCAGTACTTC.

The chain uses TRBV4-3 and TRBJ2-1; 10 nucleotides align to TRBD2. The CDR3 sequence is 15 residues long. Germline V gives CDR1 LGHNA, CDR2 YSLEER. Trimming removed 1 base from V and 10 bases from J; junction bases left unmatched: 7. CDR3 region: CASSQVLAGIGEQFF. The CDR3 region has the DNA TGCGCCAGCAGCCAAGTACTAGCGGGGATCGGGGAGCAGTTCTTC.

V and J are TRBV13 and TRBJ2-7, with TRBD1 identical over 9 bases. CDR1 is PRHDT, CDR2 FYEKMQ, per germline (reference sequence). The CDR3 spans 15 residues. Trimming at V came to 5 bases and at J to 8 bases, leaving 13 bases not matched to a gene. The CDR3 DNA reads TGTGCCAGCAGCGTTTCCGGGACAGGGAGCTCCAAGCAGTACTTC. This sequence encodes CASSVSGTGSSKQYF.

V is TRBV29-1 and J is TRBJ2-2; the D is unclear. The V and J ends lost 4 bases and 5 bases respectively, with 8 bases between them. The CDR3 extends over 12 amino acids. Germline V gene data show CDR1 as SQVTM and CDR2 as ANQGSEA. The chain's CDR3 is CSVGPATGELFF. CDR3 coding DNA: TGCAGCGTTGGTCCGGCAACCGGGGAGCTGTTTTTT.

V gene TRBV4-3 combines with J gene TRBJ2-3; 11 bases are shared with TRBD2. Germline lookup yields CDR1 LGHNA and CDR2 YSLEER. This CDR3 contains 18 residues. V was pared by 1 base and J by 3 bases, with 9 bases of the junction left unmatched. CDR3 protein: CASSQGTATSGRTDTQYF. For the CDR3, the DNA is TGCGCCAGCAGCCAAGGGACGGCTACTAGCGGGAGAACAGATACGCAGTATTTT.

V and J are TRBV7-9 and TRBJ1-2; maybe TRBD1 (5 bases). The CDR3 runs to 16 residues. The germline V gene has CDR1 SEHNR and CDR2 FQNEAQ (reference sequence). With 1 base removed from V and 1 base from J, the gap between germline ends came to 13 bases. The CDR3 bases are TGTGCCAGCAGCTTAGGTTGGACAAAGAGTAACTATGGCTACACCTTC. Amino acid sequence: CASSLGWTKSNYGYTF.

The chain joins TRBV7-8 to TRBJ1-2; no clear D. Trimming shortened V by 2 bases and J by 5 bases, and 12 bases separated the two germline ends. Germline CDR1 reads SGHVS; CDR2 reads FQNEAQ. The CDR3 has 14 amino acids. CDR3 in amino acids: CASSLTKGSYGYTF. The CDR3 DNA follows: TGTGCCAGCAGCTTAACAAAGGGTAGTTATGGCTACACCTTC.

The CDR3 here is CASSLAPFGELFF. In DNA form, the CDR3 reads TGTGCCAGCAGCCTGGCCCCATTTGGGGAGCTGTTTTTT. The chain recombines TRBV7-3 with TRBJ2-2; D unresolved. The CDR3 contains 13 residues. V lost 5 bases to trimming and J lost 8 bases, with 12 bases between them. Germline values: CDR1 SGHTA, CDR2 FQGTGA.

This clone was seen a handful of times. The rearrangement links TRBV30 to TRBJ1-1; D gene uncertain. CDR3 length equals 14 residues. V was shortened by 6 bases and J by 3 bases, with 17 bases between the two germline ends. Germline V gene lookup returns CDR1 GTSNPN and CDR2 SVGIG (reference sequence). The CDR3 region is CACTRRRVDTEAFF. CDR3 sequence (DNA): TGTGCCTGTACCCGCCGGCGAGTAGACACTGAAGCTTTCTTT.

DNA for the CDR3: TGTGCCAGTAGTATTCGAGCAGATACGCAGTATTTT. It encodes CASSIRADTQYF. The rearrangement joins TRBV19 to TRBJ2-3, with unresolved D. There are 12 residues in the CDR3. Trimming cost V 3 bases and J 4 bases, with 5 bases left between them. CDR1 LNHDA and CDR2 SQIVND come from the germline V gene (reference sequence).

This chain links TRBV2 with TRBJ2-3; maybe TRBD1 (6 bases). The CDR3 is made up of 15 amino acids. Germline values: CDR1 SNHLY, CDR2 FYNNEI. V was trimmed by 1 base and J by 3 bases, leaving 11 bases between them. In DNA form, the CDR3 reads TGTGCCAGCAGTGAAGTCAGGGGTGGTACAGATACGCAGTATTTT. Translating it yields CASSEVRGGTDTQYF.

This rearrangement joins TRBV19 to TRBJ1-6, with TRBD1 identical over 10 bases. After removal of 4 bases from V and 8 bases from J, the junction contained 5 bases not matched to a gene. CDR1 and CDR2 (germline): LNHDA, SQIVND (reference sequence). The CDR3 loop spans 15 amino acids. The CDR3 DNA reads TGTGCCAGTAGTACCCTTGGGACAGGGGATTCACCCCTCCACTTT. Translated: CASSTLGTGDSPLHF.

As for this clone: This sample includes further DNA sequences coding for the same CDR3. The V gene is TRBV6-5, the J gene TRBJ2-3, with D possibly being TRBD2 (6 bases). The CDR3 spans 16 residues. The V and J ends lost 0 bases and 0 bases respectively, with 10 bases between them. Germline V gene sequence: CDR1 MNHEY, CDR2 SVGAGI. The CDR3, as DNA: TGTGCCAGCAGTTACTCGGGTGGGACTAGCACAGATACGCAGTATTTT. Translation gives CASSYSGGTSTDTQYF.

The chain combines TRBV15 with TRBJ2-7, with D tentatively TRBD2 (6 bases). The CDR3 totals 13 residues. The V end was cut by 3 bases, the J end by 5 bases, with 11 bases between. Germline assignment: CDR1 LNHNV and CDR2 YYDKDF (reference sequence). CDR3 nucleotide sequence: TGTGCCACCAGCAGGGACTATATCAACGAGCAGTACTTC. As protein: CATSRDYINEQYF.

This chain uses TRBV29-1 with TRBJ1-2, with D tentatively TRBD1 (6 bases). The V end lost 7 bases, the J end lost 7 bases, and 13 bases lay between the germline ends. Germline values: CDR1 SQVTM, CDR2 ANQGSEA. The CDR3 contains 11 residues. The CDR3: CSANRDGGYTF. The CDR3 region has the DNA TGCAGCGCCAACAGGGACGGTGGCTACACCTTC.

The rearrangement uses TRBV5-1 and TRBJ2-5; 12 bases are a match to TRBD1. Unmatched junction bases numbered 6, after V lost 4 bases and J lost 5 bases. From germline, CDR1 is SGHRS and CDR2 YFSETQ. The CDR3 has 15 residues. The CDR3 DNA is TGCGCCAGCAGCCGGGGACAGGGGGCCACGGAGACCCAGTACTTC. Translation gives CASSRGQGATETQYF. Complete variable domain (other parts from reference TRBV5-1 and TRBJ2-5): KAGVTQTPRYLIKTRGQQVTLSCSPISGHRSVSWYQQTPGQGLQFLFEYFSETQRNKGNFPGRFSGRQFSNSRSEMNVSTLELGDSALYLCASSRGQGATETQYFGPGTRLLVL.

The gene calls are TRBV11-2 and TRBJ2-5; 10 bases match TRBD1. J was trimmed by 4 bases and V by 5 bases; bases with no gene match: 13. Germline V gene data show CDR1 as SGHAT and CDR2 as FQNNGV. The CDR3 covers 17 residues. This CDR3 reads CASSPGGQGGLGETQYF. The CDR3 DNA reads TGTGCCAGCAGCCCCGGCGGACAGGGGGGCCTTGGAGAGACCCAGTACTTC.

The rearrangement links TRBV25-1 to TRBJ2-5, with TRBD2 identical over 7 bases. V was clipped by 2 bases and J by 4 bases; unmatched bases: 7. The germline CDR1 and CDR2 sequences are MGHDK and SYGVNS. This CDR3 region has 15 residues. The CDR3 region has the DNA TGTGCCAGCAGTGAACCGGGACTATCCAGAGAGACCCAGTACTTC. It codes for CASSEPGLSRETQYF.

This clone was recorded only once. The V call is TRBV7-2, the J call TRBJ2-7; a possible D gene is TRBD1 (6 bases). V lost 3 bases and J lost 7, with 10 bases in between. The length of the CDR3 is 12 residues. Germline V CDR1 and CDR2: SGHTA, FQGNSA. The CDR3 loop is CASSFPGQEQYF. CDR3 coding DNA: TGTGCCAGCAGCTTCCCAGGACAGGAGCAGTACTTC.

The chain has TRBV4-1 and TRBJ2-2; 7 bases are shared with TRBD1. V dropped 2 bases and J dropped 0; count of bases not matched to a gene: 6. The CDR3 covers 17 residues. Germline CDR1 and CDR2: MGHRA and YSYEKL. CDR3 DNA sequence: TGCGCCAGCAGCCAACACACCGGGACAGCGAACACCGGGGAGCTGTTTTTT. Its translation is CASSQHTGTANTGELFF.